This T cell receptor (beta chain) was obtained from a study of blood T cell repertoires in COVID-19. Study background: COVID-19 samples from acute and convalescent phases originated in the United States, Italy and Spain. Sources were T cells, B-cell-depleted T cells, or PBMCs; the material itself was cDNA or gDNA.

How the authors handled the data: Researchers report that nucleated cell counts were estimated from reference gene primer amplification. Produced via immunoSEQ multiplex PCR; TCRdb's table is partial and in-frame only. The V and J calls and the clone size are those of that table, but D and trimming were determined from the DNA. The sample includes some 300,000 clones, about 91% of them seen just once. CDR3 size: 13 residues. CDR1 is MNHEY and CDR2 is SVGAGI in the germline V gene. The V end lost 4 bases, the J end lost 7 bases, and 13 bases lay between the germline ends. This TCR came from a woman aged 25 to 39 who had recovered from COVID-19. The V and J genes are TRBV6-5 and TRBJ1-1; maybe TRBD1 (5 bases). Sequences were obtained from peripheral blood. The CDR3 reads CASSWEERGEAFF. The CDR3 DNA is TGTGCCAGCAGTTGGGAAGAAAGGGGTGAAGCTTTCTTT.